This is a list of T cell receptor beta chains from one sample in a study of vaccination and CD4 T cells after COVID-19. TCRdb used MiXCR to reprocess the PCR reads, holding one entry per CDR3 protein. The profile shows around 6,000 distinct CDR3 sequences, around two fifths of them singletons. These receptors are not linked to any known antigen. The specimen was CD4+ T cells from blood, cultured in vitro. The receptors were gathered from a human donor in good health. CDR3s include the opening cysteine and the closing phenylalanine or tryptophan. The D gene is left open where the match is weak. Some rows mark clone size as missing; the rest say once, few, many or name a class of expanded clone.

.,TRBD2,TRBJ2-1,TRBV7-3,CASSFTSGTSLNEQFF,TGTGCCAGCAGCTTTACGAGCGGGACTAGCCTGAATGAGCAGTTCTTC
.,.,TRBJ2-3,TRBV12-3/TRBV12-4,CASSFGGREAQYF,TGTGCCAGCAGTTTTGGGGGCCGCGAGGCGCAGTATTTT
few,TRBD1,TRBJ1-2,TRBV20-1,CSANTGTGYGYTF,TGCAGTGCTAATACCGGGACAGGGTATGGCTACACCTTC
few,.,TRBJ1-5,TRBV30,CAWSPRGVIAQPQHF,TGTGCCTGGAGCCCAAGGGGAGTCATTGCTCAGCCCCAGCATTTT
.,.,TRBJ1-5,TRBV12-3/TRBV12-4,CASSWGQPNQPQHF,TGTGCCAGCAGTTGGGGGCAGCCTAATCAGCCCCAGCATTTT
.,.,TRBJ1-1,TRBV4-2,CASSQEMEAFF,TGTGCCAGCAGCCAAGAGATGGAGGCTTTCTTT
few,.,TRBJ1-3,TRBV5-4,CASSWGSGNTIYF,TGTGCCAGCAGCTGGGGCTCTGGAAACACCATATATTTT
few,.,TRBJ1-1,TRBV27,CASSLSIELVETEAFF,TGTGCCAGCAGTTTATCGATCGAGTTGGTGGAAACTGAAGCTTTCTTT
.,.,TRBJ1-1,TRBV18,CASSRLDLRNTEAFF,TGTGCCAGCTCCCGGCTGGACTTGAGGAACACTGAAGCTTTCTTT
few,.,TRBJ1-6,TRBV5-4,CASRPGTPNSPLHF,TGTGCCAGCAGACCCGGGACACCTAATTCACCCCTCCACTTT
once,.,TRBJ1-5,TRBV27,CASSLVRGDQPQHF,TGTGCCAGCAGTTTAGTCCGGGGCGATCAGCCCCAGCATTTT
.,TRBD1,TRBJ1-5,TRBV12-3/TRBV12-4,CASSSGTDNQPQHF,TGTGCCAGCAGTTCTGGGACAGACAATCAGCCCCAGCATTTT
few,TRBD1,TRBJ1-5,TRBV2,CAGWTGEVGQPQHF,TGTGCCGGATGGACAGGGGAGGTAGGCCAGCCCCAGCATTTT
.,TRBD2,TRBJ2-3,TRBV12-3/TRBV12-4,CASSRTSGGGTDTQYF,TGTGCCAGCAGCCGGACTAGCGGGGGGGGCACAGATACGCAGTATTTT
.,.,TRBJ1-1,TRBV5-4,CASSLPLGGSTEAFF,TGTGCCAGCAGCTTGCCTTTGGGGGGAAGCACTGAAGCTTTCTTT
few,.,TRBJ1-2,TRBV6-1,CASRRDPNYGYTF,TGTGCCAGCAGGAGGGACCCGAATTATGGCTACACCTTC
.,.,TRBJ2-7,TRBV20-1,CSAREEGGGLSYEQYF,TGCAGTGCTAGAGAGGAGGGGGGGGGCCTATCCTACGAGCAGTACTTC
.,.,TRBJ2-2,TRBV5-6,CASSPTGRSTTGELFF,TGTGCCAGCAGCCCCACAGGGAGGTCGACCACCGGGGAGCTGTTTTTT
.,.,TRBJ1-1,TRBV5-8,CASSRNDRTEAFF,TGTGCCAGCAGCCGAAATGATCGGACTGAAGCTTTCTTT
few,.,TRBJ1-2,TRBV20-1,CSASQGSDYGYTF,TGCAGTGCTAGTCAGGGGTCGGACTATGGCTACACCTTC
.,.,TRBJ1-5,TRBV23-1,CASSRPGAGWYQPQHF,TGCGCCAGCAGTCGGCCAGGGGCAGGGTGGTATCAGCCCCAGCATTTT
.,TRBD1,TRBJ1-5,TRBV6-1,CASSDLGQGNQPQHF,TGTGCCAGCAGTGACCTGGGACAGGGAAATCAGCCCCAGCATTTT
few,.,TRBJ1-2,TRBV30,CAWLQERYTF,TGTGCCTGGCTACAGGAACGCTACACCTTC
few,TRBD1,TRBJ2-7,TRBV20-1,CSAREGTGTYEQYF,TGCAGTGCTAGAGAAGGGACAGGGACCTACGAGCAGTACTTC
.,TRBD1,TRBJ2-4,TRBV6-1,CASSLRDRGNIQYF,TGTGCCAGCAGCCTCCGGGACAGGGGTAACATTCAGTACTTC
.,.,TRBJ1-5,TRBV19,CASRAAYSNQPQHF,TGTGCCAGTAGGGCAGCATATAGCAATCAGCCCCAGCATTTT
.,.,TRBJ2-5,TRBV20-1,CSASGWFGQQETQYF,TGCAGTGCTAGTGGGTGGTTTGGACAGCAAGAGACCCAGTACTTC
.,.,TRBJ1-2,TRBV2,CASFGVANYGYTF,TGTGCCAGCTTTGGGGTGGCTAACTATGGCTACACCTTC